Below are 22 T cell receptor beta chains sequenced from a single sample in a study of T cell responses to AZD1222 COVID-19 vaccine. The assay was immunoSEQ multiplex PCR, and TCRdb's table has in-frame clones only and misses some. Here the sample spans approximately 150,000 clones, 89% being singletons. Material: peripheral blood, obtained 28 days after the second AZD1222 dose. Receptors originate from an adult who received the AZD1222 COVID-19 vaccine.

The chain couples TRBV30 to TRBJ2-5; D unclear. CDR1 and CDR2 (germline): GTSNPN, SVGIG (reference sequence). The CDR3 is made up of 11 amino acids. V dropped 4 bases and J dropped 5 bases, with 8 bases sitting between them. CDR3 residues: CAWTSFETQYF. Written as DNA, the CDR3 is TGTGCCTGGACTAGTTTTGAGACCCAGTACTTC.

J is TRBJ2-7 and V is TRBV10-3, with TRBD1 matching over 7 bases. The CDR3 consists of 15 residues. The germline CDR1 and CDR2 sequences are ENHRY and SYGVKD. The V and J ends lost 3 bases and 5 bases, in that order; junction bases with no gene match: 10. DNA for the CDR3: TGTGCCATCAGTGATAACGGACAGGCGGGCGACGAGCAGTACTTC. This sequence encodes CAISDNGQAGDEQYF.

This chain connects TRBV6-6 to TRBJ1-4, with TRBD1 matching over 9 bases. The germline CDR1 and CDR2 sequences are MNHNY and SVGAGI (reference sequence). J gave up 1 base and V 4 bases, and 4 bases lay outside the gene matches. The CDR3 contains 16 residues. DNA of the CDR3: TGTGCCAGCAGTTTGGGACAGGGTGTAACTAATGAAAAACTGTTTTTT. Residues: CASSLGQGVTNEKLFF.

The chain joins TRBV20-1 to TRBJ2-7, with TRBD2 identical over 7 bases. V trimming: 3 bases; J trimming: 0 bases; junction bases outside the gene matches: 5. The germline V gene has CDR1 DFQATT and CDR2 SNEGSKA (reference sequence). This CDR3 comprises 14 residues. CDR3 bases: TGCAGTGCTAGTTTACCTAGCGGCTCCTACGAGCAGTACTTC. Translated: CSASLPSGSYEQYF.

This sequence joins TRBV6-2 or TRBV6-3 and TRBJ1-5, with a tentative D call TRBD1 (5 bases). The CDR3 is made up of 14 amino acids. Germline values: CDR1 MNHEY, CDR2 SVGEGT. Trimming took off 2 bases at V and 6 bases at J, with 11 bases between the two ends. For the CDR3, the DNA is TGTGCCAGCAGTTACGGGGCCACGGGTCAGCCCCAGCATTTT. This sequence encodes CASSYGATGQPQHF.

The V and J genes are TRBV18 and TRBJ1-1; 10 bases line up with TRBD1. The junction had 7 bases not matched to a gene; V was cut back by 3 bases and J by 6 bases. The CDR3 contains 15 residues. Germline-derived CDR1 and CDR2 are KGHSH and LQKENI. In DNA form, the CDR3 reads TGTGCCAGCTCACCTCCGGGACAGGGGAGGGCTGAAGCTTTCTTT. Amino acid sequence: CASSPPGQGRAEAFF. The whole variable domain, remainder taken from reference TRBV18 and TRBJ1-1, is NAGVMQNPRHLVRRRGQEARLRCSPMKGHSHVYWYRQLPEEGLKFMVYLQKENIIDESGMPKERFSAEFPKEGPSILRIQQVVRGDSAAYFCASSPPGQGRAEAFFGQGTRLTVV.

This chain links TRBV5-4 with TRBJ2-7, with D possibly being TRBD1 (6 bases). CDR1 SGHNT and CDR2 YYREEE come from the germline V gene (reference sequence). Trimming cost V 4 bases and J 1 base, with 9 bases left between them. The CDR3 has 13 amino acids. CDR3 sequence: CASSRTESYEQYF. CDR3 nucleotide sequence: TGTGCCAGCAGCCGGACAGAGTCCTACGAGCAGTACTTC.

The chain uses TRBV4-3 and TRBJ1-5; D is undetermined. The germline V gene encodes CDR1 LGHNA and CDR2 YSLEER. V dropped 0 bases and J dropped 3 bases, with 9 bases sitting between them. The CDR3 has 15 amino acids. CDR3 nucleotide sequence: TGCGCCAGCAGCCAAGATCGCCAGCTCAATCAGCCCCAGCATTTT. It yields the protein CASSQDRQLNQPQHF.

The CDR3: CASSHTQGAPTGELFF. For the CDR3, the DNA is TGCGCCAGCAGCCATACACAGGGGGCACCTACCGGGGAGCTGTTTTTT. V is TRBV5-1 and J is TRBJ2-2, with 9 nucleotides matching TRBD1. The CDR3 totals 16 residues. Germline values: CDR1 SGHRS, CDR2 YFSETQ. The V gene end was trimmed by 4 bases and the J gene end by 5 bases; junction bases not matched to a gene: 9.

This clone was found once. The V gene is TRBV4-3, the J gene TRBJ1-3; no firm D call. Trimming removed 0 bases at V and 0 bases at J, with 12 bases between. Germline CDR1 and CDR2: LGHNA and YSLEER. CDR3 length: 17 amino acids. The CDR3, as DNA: TGCGCCAGCAGCCAAGAAAGTCACCGGAGCTCTGGAAACACCATATATTTT. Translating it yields CASSQESHRSSGNTIYF.

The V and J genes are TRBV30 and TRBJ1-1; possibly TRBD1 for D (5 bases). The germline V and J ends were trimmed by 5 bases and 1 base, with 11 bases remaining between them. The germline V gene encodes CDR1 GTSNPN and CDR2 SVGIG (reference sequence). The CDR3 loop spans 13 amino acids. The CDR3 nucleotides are TGTGCCTGGGCCCTGGGGGGGAACACTGAAGCTTTCTTT. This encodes CAWALGGNTEAFF.

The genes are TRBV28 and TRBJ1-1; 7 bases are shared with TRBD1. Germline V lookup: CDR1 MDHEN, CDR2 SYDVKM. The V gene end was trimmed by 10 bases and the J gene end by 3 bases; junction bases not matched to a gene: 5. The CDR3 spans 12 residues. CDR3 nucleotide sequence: TGTGCCATCACACAGGGGTACACTGAAGCTTTCTTT. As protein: CAITQGYTEAFF. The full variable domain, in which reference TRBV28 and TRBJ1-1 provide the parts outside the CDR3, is DVKVTQSSRYLVKRTGEKVFLECVQDMDHENMFWYRQDPGLGLRLIYFSYDVKMKEKGDIPEGYSVSREKKERFSLILESASTNQTSMYLCAITQGYTEAFFGQGTRLTVV.

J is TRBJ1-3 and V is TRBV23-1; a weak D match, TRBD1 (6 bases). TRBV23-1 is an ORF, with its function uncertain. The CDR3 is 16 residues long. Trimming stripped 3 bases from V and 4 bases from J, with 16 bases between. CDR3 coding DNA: TGCGCCAGCAGTCACTACCGGCGAAGGGGGGGAAACACCATATATTTT. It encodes CASSHYRRRGGNTIYF.

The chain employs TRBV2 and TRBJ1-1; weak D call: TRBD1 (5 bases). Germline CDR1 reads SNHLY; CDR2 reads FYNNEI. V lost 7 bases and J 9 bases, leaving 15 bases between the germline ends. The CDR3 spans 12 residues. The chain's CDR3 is CASNTRDVKAFF. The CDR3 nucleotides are TGTGCCAGCAATACCAGGGACGTTAAAGCTTTCTTT.

CDR3 in DNA: TGTGCCAGCAGCTCGGGGCCTCTGCGGGACTATGGCTACACCTTC. It specifies CASSSGPLRDYGYTF. This chain joins TRBV7-9 and TRBJ1-2; TRBD1 might be the D (5 bases). Germline V lookup: CDR1 SEHNR, CDR2 FQNEAQ (reference sequence). CDR3 length: 15 residues. With 4 bases removed from V and 3 bases from J, the gap between germline ends came to 15 bases.

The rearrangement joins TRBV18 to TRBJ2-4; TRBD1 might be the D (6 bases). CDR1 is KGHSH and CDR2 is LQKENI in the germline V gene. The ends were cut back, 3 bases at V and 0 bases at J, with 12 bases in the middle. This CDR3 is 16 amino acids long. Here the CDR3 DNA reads TGTGCCAGCTCACCCCTGGGACAAATAGCCAAAAACATTCAGTACTTC. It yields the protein CASSPLGQIAKNIQYF.

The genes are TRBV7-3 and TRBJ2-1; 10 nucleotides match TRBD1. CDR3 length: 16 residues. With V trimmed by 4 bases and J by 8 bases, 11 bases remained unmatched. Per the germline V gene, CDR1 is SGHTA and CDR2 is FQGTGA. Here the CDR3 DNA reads TGTGCCAGCAGCTCAATCCCGGGACAGGGGATCGATGAGCAGTTCTTC. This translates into CASSSIPGQGIDEQFF.

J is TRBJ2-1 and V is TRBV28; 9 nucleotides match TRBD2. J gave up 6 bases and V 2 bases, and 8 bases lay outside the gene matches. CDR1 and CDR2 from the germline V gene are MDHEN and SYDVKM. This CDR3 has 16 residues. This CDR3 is CASSLGAAGGRNEQFF. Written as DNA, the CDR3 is TGTGCCAGCAGTTTAGGGGCAGCGGGAGGTCGCAATGAGCAGTTCTTC. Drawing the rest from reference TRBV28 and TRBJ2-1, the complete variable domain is DVKVTQSSRYLVKRTGEKVFLECVQDMDHENMFWYRQDPGLGLRLIYFSYDVKMKEKGDIPEGYSVSREKKERFSLILESASTNQTSMYLCASSLGAAGGRNEQFFGPGTRLTVL.

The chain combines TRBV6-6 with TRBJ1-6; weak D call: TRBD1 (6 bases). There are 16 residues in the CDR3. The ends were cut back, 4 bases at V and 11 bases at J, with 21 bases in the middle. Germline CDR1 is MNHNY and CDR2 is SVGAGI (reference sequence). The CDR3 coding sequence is TGTGCCAGCAGTTGGAAGGGGGACTCACCCCCAACACCCCTCCACTTT. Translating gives CASSWKGDSPPTPLHF.

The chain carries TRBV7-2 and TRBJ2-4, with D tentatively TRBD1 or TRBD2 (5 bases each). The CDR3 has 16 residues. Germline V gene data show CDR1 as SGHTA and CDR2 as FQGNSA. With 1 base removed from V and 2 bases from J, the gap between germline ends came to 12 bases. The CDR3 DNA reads TGTGCCAGCAGCTTAGAAACGGGGCCCCCCAAAAACATTCAGTACTTC. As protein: CASSLETGPPKNIQYF.

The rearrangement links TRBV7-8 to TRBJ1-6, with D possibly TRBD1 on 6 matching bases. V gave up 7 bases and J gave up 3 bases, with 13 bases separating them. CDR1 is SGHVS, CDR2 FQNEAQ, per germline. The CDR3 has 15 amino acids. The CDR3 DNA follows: TGTGCCAGCATCAGGGGACGCCTCTATAATTCACCCCTCCACTTT. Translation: CASIRGRLYNSPLHF.

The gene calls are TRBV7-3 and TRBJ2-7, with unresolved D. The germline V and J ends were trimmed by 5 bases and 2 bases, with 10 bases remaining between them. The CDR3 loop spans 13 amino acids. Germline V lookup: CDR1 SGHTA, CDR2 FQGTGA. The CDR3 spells CASSLGPPYEQYF. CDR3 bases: TGTGCCAGCAGCCTCGGACCCCCCTACGAGCAGTACTTC.